Below, one TCR beta chain is given with its context. How the authors handled the data: Amplification of reference gene primers was used by the study to estimate nucleated cell counts. Clones were read by immunoSEQ multiplex PCR, and TCRdb kept only the in-frame ones, dropping some. For V, J and clone size, that table is used; D and trimming come from the DNA. The sample includes 150,000 to 200,000 clones, about 92% of them seen just once. Germline values: CDR1 MNHEY, CDR2 SVGAGI. Trimming removed 6 bases from V and 7 bases from J, with 15 bases in between. This CDR3 comprises 13 residues. The data stem from a study of blood T cell repertoires in COVID-19.

Sequencing input: peripheral blood. The TCR was taken from a man between 60 and 75 years old with active or convalescent COVID-19. J is TRBJ1-2 and V is TRBV6-5, with D perhaps TRBD1 (6 bases). Here the CDR3 DNA reads TGTGCCAGCAGACGGACAGCGGCGGTTGGCTACACCTTC. Residues: CASRRTAAVGYTF.